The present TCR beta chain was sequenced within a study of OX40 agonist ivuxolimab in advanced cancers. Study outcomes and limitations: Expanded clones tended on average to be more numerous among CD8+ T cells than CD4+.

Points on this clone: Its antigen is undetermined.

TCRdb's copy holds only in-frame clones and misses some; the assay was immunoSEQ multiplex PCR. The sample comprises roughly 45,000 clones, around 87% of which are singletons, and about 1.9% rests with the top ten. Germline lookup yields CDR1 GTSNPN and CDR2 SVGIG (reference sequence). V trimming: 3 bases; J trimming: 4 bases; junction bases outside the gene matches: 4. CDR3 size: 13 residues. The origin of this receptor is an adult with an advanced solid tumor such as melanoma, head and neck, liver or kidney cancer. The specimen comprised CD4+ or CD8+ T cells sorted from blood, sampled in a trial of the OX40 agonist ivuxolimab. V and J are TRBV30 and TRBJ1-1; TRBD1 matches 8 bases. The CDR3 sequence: CAWSGQGSTEAFF. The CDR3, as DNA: TGTGCCTGGAGCGGACAGGGAAGCACTGAAGCTTTCTTT.